The sequence of this T cell receptor beta chain was determined in a study of beta chain features in type 1 diabetes. Trimming pared 4 bases from V and 1 base from J, leaving 11 bases between. The CDR3 is 16 residues long. Germline V gives CDR1 LGHNA, CDR2 YSLEER. All of the isolated RNA was reverse transcribed, so expressed TCRB transcripts were sequenced. The method was immunoSEQ multiplex PCR; TCRdb's version includes in-frame clones alone and lacks a portion of them. The sample lists almost 350,000 clones, less than 9.5% occurring once. Sequencing was performed on central memory CD4+ T cells from blood. The chain links TRBV4-3 to TRBJ2-6, with unresolved D. The TCR originated in a woman younger than 35 in good health. This CDR3 is CASSPFIGSGANVLTF. The CDR3 bases are TGCGCCAGCAGCCCCTTTATAGGATCTGGGGCCAACGTCCTGACTTTC.